What follows is one TCR beta chain and its context. The antigen remains unidentified. These data belong to a study of T-cell memory formation after mild COVID-19. Study background: Most TCR clusters belonged to a single donor.

TCRdb fed the 5' RACE reads into MiXCR, producing one record per CDR3 protein. This sample has about 260,000 distinct CDR3 sequences, with approximately 8.4% found just once. Trimming took off 1 base at V and 3 bases at J, with 4 bases between the two ends. CDR3 length: 13 amino acids. Germline loops: CDR1 LGHNA, CDR2 YSLEER. General study findings and limits: In second-wave clones peaking day 37, SARS-CoV-2 specificity remained unconfirmed. Some clones that responded turned up in pre-infection memory, which suggests that cross-reactive memory joined in. Contracting CD8+ clones were enriched in EMRA, CD4+ mainly in CM and EM.

V usage is TRBV4-3 and J usage is TRBJ1-5; D unclear. This TCR derives from a man aged 18 to 30 who had mild COVID-19 (a few samples of this study predate the infection). Cell type and time point are not known. Sequencing was carried out using PBMCs or a T cell subset sorted from them (not recorded which). CDR3 in DNA: TGCGCCAGCAGCCAAGTCGTCAATCAGCCCCAGCATTTT. Protein: CASSQVVNQPQHF.